A single sample is the source of the 17 T cell receptor beta chains below, sequenced in a study of blood T cell repertoires in COVID-19. Method: immunoSEQ multiplex PCR; TCRdb's copy keeps in-frame clones and lacks some. The sample lists about 120,000 clones, 85% to 90% occurring once. The sequenced material came from peripheral blood. The receptors were sampled from a woman in her fifties or sixties with COVID-19, enrolled during active disease.

CDR3 loop: CASRRTENTGELFF. The CDR3 DNA is TGTGCCAGCAGGAGGACAGAGAACACCGGGGAGCTGTTTTTT. V and J are TRBV7-8 and TRBJ2-2; maybe TRBD1 (6 bases). V was shortened by 6 bases and J by 1 base, with 9 bases between the two germline ends. There are 14 residues in the CDR3. The germline gives CDR1 SGHVS, CDR2 FQNEAQ.

As DNA, the CDR3 is TGTGCCAGCAGCTTGGCCGGGACAGGGGGGTATGGCTACACCTTC. It encodes CASSLAGTGGYGYTF. The V gene is TRBV5-5, the J gene TRBJ1-2, with 11 bases aligning to TRBD1. CDR3 length: 15 residues. In germline, CDR1 is SGHKS, CDR2 YYEKEE (reference sequence). The V and J ends lost 0 bases and 5 bases, in that order; junction bases with no gene match: 3. Using reference TRBV5-5 and TRBJ1-2 for the parts outside the CDR3, the full variable domain is DAGVTQSPTHLIKTRGQQVTLRCSPISGHKSVSWYQQVLGQGPQFIFQYYEKEERGRGNFPDRFSARQFPNYSSELNVNALLLGDSALYLCASSLAGTGGYGYTFGSGTRLTVV.

This chain uses TRBV19 with TRBJ1-5; perhaps TRBD1 as D (6 bases). Germline CDR1 LNHDA, CDR2 SQIVND (reference sequence). V was shortened by 0 bases and J by 6 bases, with 6 bases between the two germline ends. The CDR3 covers 13 residues. CDR3 DNA sequence: TGTGCCAGTAGTATAGAAGGGGGTCAGCCCCAGCATTTT. It is translated as CASSIEGGQPQHF.

The chain employs TRBV27 and TRBJ2-7; 8 nucleotides align to TRBD2. Trimming removed 4 bases from V and 3 bases from J; junction bases left unmatched: 8. Germline V CDR1 and CDR2: MNHEY, SMNVEV (reference sequence). The CDR3 is made up of 15 amino acids. CDR3 sequence: CASSWRGVDVYEQYF. The CDR3 bases are TGTGCCAGCAGTTGGCGGGGGGTAGACGTCTACGAGCAGTACTTC.

Only one count was recorded for this clone. The chain uses TRBV7-2 and TRBJ2-1; TRBD1 matches at 7 bases. Trimming took 1 base from V and 4 from J; bases not matched to a gene: 4. From germline, CDR1 is SGHTA and CDR2 FQGNSA. This CDR3 has 15 amino acids. The CDR3 loop is CASSLEGQNYNEQFF. Written as DNA, the CDR3 is TGTGCCAGCAGCTTAGAGGGACAGAATTACAATGAGCAGTTCTTC.

V is TRBV9 and J is TRBJ2-3; 8 positions agree with TRBD1. Trimming at V came to 4 bases and at J to 4 bases, leaving 5 bases not matched to a gene. The CDR3 sequence is 14 residues long. Germline V lookup: CDR1 SGDLS, CDR2 YYNGEE. DNA for the CDR3: TGTGCCAGCAGCCCAGACAGGGGAGCAGATACGCAGTATTTT. Translating it yields CASSPDRGADTQYF.

The chain has TRBV30 and TRBJ2-7; 8 bases fit TRBD1. Germline assignment: CDR1 GTSNPN and CDR2 SVGIG (reference sequence). Trimming took 0 bases from V and 2 from J; bases not matched to a gene: 6. The CDR3 covers 15 residues. In nucleotides, the CDR3 is TGTGCCTGGAGTGTAGGGGGGACAGGACCCTACGAGCAGTACTTC. This translates into CAWSVGGTGPYEQYF.

This chain joins TRBV27 and TRBJ1-4; 9 bases are a match to TRBD1. The V and J ends lost 6 bases and 2 bases, in that order; junction bases with no gene match: 10. Per the germline V gene, CDR1 is MNHEY and CDR2 is SMNVEV (reference sequence). This CDR3 has 17 residues. The CDR3 reads CASRPPGQGSTNEKLFF. CDR3 nucleotides: TGTGCCAGCAGACCTCCGGGACAGGGATCGACTAATGAAAAACTGTTTTTT.

The CDR3 bases are TGTGCCAGCAGCTCCCCAATAGCGGGGGGGCCCTCTGAGCAGTTCTTC. Protein product: CASSSPIAGGPSEQFF. The gene calls are TRBV7-8 and TRBJ2-1, with TRBD2 identical over 11 bases. CDR1 and CDR2 from the germline V gene are SGHVS and FQNEAQ. This CDR3 is built from 16 residues. Trimming at V came to 4 bases and at J to 9 bases, leaving 11 bases not matched to a gene.

This clone was counted once. The chain recombines TRBV6-2 or TRBV6-3 with TRBJ2-5; TRBD1 matches 7 bases. V was pared by 6 bases and J by 4 bases, with 14 bases of the junction left unmatched. The CDR3 is made up of 16 amino acids. The germline gives CDR1 MNHEY, CDR2 SVGEGT. The CDR3 protein is CASRPEGRGNLETQYF. The DNA for the CDR3 is TGTGCCAGCAGACCTGAGGGCAGGGGGAATCTAGAGACCCAGTACTTC.

CDR3 sequence reads: CASSPLEGGSTDTQYF. CDR3 nucleotide sequence: TGTGCCAGCAGCCCCCTCGAGGGCGGAAGCACAGATACGCAGTATTTT. The chain recombines TRBV9 with TRBJ2-3, with D perhaps TRBD2 (5 bases). CDR1 is SGDLS, CDR2 YYNGEE, per germline. The V gene lost 4 bases and the J gene lost 0 bases, with 15 bases spanning the gap. The CDR3 spans 16 residues.

This rearrangement joins TRBV27 to TRBJ2-7; TRBD1 might be the D (6 bases). V dropped 8 bases and J dropped 5 bases, with 16 bases sitting between them. Germline CDR1 is MNHEY and CDR2 is SMNVEV (reference sequence). The CDR3 is 13 residues long. The CDR3 sequence is CASSPTGHNEQYF. The CDR3 DNA sequence: TGTGCCAGCTCCCCTACAGGGCACAACGAGCAGTACTTC.

The chain uses TRBV6-2 or TRBV6-3 and TRBJ1-6, with 8 bases matching TRBD1. Germline V gene data show CDR1 as MNHEY and CDR2 as SVGEGT. This CDR3 contains 16 residues. The junction had 8 bases not matched to a gene; V was cut back by 5 bases and J by 5 bases. The CDR3 nucleotides read TGTGCCAGCAGTGCCGACAGGGGAATTAATAATTCACCCCTCCACTTT. Its translation is CASSADRGINNSPLHF.

The chain combines TRBV25-1 with TRBJ1-1; TRBD1 matches 9 bases. Germline CDR1 reads MGHDK; CDR2 reads SYGVNS. The V and J ends lost 3 bases and 1 base, in that order; junction bases with no gene match: 6. The CDR3 sequence is 16 residues long. The CDR3 region has the DNA TGTGCCAGCAGTGATGTTAAGGGACAGGGGAACACTGAAGCTTTCTTT. It encodes CASSDVKGQGNTEAFF.

V gene TRBV5-4 combines with J gene TRBJ1-6, with D perhaps TRBD1 (5 bases). Germline loops: CDR1 SGHNT, CDR2 YYREEE (reference sequence). With 3 bases removed from V and 5 bases from J, the gap between germline ends came to 21 bases. This CDR3 has 18 residues. The CDR3 loop reads CASSSTPRALEDNSPLHF. The CDR3 DNA is TGTGCCAGCAGCTCTACCCCCAGGGCCCTAGAGGATAATTCACCCCTCCACTTT.

The chain has TRBV7-9 and TRBJ1-1; the D gene is possibly TRBD1 (6 bases). Germline V gene data show CDR1 as SEHNR and CDR2 as FQNEAQ (reference sequence). Trimming removed 5 bases at V and 1 base at J, with 11 bases between. The CDR3 is made up of 14 amino acids. The CDR3: CASSPDRKNTEAFF. CDR3 in DNA: TGTGCCAGCAGCCCCGACAGGAAGAACACTGAAGCTTTCTTT.

The chain carries TRBV3-1 (or the pseudogene TRBV3-2) and TRBJ1-5, with TRBD1 identical over 11 bases. The CDR3 totals 14 residues. Germline CDR1 reads LGHDT; CDR2 reads YNNKEL (reference sequence). J lost 7 bases, V lost 4 bases, and 3 bases had no gene match. CDR3 region: CASSPGQGGQPQHF. As DNA, the CDR3 is TGTGCCAGCAGCCCGGGACAGGGGGGGCAGCCCCAGCATTTT.